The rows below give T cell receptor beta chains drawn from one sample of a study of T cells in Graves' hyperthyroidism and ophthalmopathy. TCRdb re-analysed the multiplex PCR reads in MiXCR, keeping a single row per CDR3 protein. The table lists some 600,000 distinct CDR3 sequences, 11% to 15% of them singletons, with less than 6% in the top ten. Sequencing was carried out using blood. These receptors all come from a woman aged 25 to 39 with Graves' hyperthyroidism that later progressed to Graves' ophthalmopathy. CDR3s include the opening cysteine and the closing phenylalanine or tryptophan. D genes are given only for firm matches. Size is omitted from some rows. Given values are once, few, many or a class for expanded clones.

TGTGCCAGCAGTCCTCCTAATACTGCAGATACGCAGTATTTT,CASSPPNTADTQYF,.,.,TRBV12-3/TRBV12-4,TRBJ2-3
TGTGCCAGCAGCTTAGGGGCGCGTAGCGTAACAGATACGCAGTATTTT,CASSLGARSVTDTQYF,few,.,TRBV11-2,TRBJ2-3
TGTGCTAGTGGTCCCGAGGGGACGCAGTATTTT,CASGPEGTQYF,many,.,TRBV12-5,TRBJ2-3
TGTGCCAGCATTTGGGTCCCGGGGGCAACCCTCCACTTT,CASIWVPGATLHF,few,.,TRBV6-1,TRBJ1-6
TGTGCCACCAGTGATTACAGGGGGCAAGCTTTCTTT,CATSDYRGQAFF,many,TRBD1,TRBV24-1,TRBJ1-1
TGTGCCACCAGCAGAGATAAACTTATGGGGAATGGCTACACCTTC,CATSRDKLMGNGYTF,many,.,TRBV15,TRBJ1-2
TGTGCCAGCTCACCGGGAGAGACGGAGACCCAGTACTTC,CASSPGETETQYF,many,.,TRBV18,TRBJ2-5
TGTGCCTGGAGTGTAGGGCCTAGCGGGAGTAATGAGCAGTTCTTC,CAWSVGPSGSNEQFF,.,TRBD2,TRBV30,TRBJ2-1
TGCAGTGGTCTAGCGGGACCAGATACGCAGTATTTT,CSGLAGPDTQYF,many,TRBD2,TRBV20-1,TRBJ2-3
TGTGCCAGCAGTTACGCGGGGGCTAGCTTGGGGGAGCAGTACTTC,CASSYAGASLGEQYF,many,.,TRBV6-5,TRBJ2-7
TGTGCCAGCGAGCGGGACACCATATATTTT,CASERDTIYF,.,.,TRBV28,TRBJ1-3
TGTGCCACCAGCAGAGATAAGCGGGACTCCTACGAGCAGTACTTC,CATSRDKRDSYEQYF,few,TRBD2,TRBV15,TRBJ2-7
TGTGCCTGGTCTCGGGGCAGGGTAGACGGCTACACCTTC,CAWSRGRVDGYTF,many,.,TRBV30,TRBJ1-2
TGCAGTGCCCCGGGACCTAGCACCGGGGAGCTGTTTTTT,CSAPGPSTGELFF,few,.,TRBV20-1,TRBJ2-2
TGTGCCAGCAGCACAGGGGCCCCTAATTCACCCCTCCACTTT,CASSTGAPNSPLHF,many,TRBD1,TRBV28,TRBJ1-6
TGTGCCAGCAGTCCTCCGGGACTAGCGGGCGAGCAGTACTTC,CASSPPGLAGEQYF,.,TRBD2,TRBV25-1,TRBJ2-7
TGTGCCAGCTCAGGATTAGCGGGAGGAAGCACAGATACGCAGTATTTT,CASSGLAGGSTDTQYF,many,TRBD2,TRBV18,TRBJ2-3
TGCAGTGCGCCCGACAGGGGCGAGGACACCGGGGAGCTGTTTTTT,CSAPDRGEDTGELFF,many,TRBD1,TRBV20-1,TRBJ2-2
TGTGCCGGGGGAAATCCACGGGGCAATCAGCCCCAGCATTTT,CAGGNPRGNQPQHF,many,.,TRBV19,TRBJ1-5
TGTGCCAGCCAGGGGTATAATCAGCCCCAGCATTTT,CASQGYNQPQHF,many,.,TRBV2,TRBJ1-5
TGTGCCAGCTCGGGCCCCAGGGCCAATTCACCCCTCCACTTT,CASSGPRANSPLHF,many,.,TRBV18,TRBJ1-6
TGTGCCACCAGTGATCCCCAGGGCACCTATGGCTACACCTTC,CATSDPQGTYGYTF,many,.,TRBV24-1,TRBJ1-2
TGTGCCAGCAGTAACCCCGACAGGGCTTATGGTGAAGCTTTCTTT,CASSNPDRAYGEAFF,many,TRBD1,TRBV6-2/TRBV6-3,TRBJ1-1
TGTGCCAGCAGCCCCCTGGGACAAAGTTTAGAGCCCCAGCATTTT,CASSPLGQSLEPQHF,.,.,TRBV7-8,TRBJ1-5
TGCAGTGCTTACAGGGGGCCCGGGGAGCTGTTTTTT,CSAYRGPGELFF,few,TRBD1,TRBV20-1,TRBJ2-2
TGTGCCTGGAGTGTTTGGGGGGGCGGACCCCTCCACTTT,CAWSVWGGGPLHF,few,.,TRBV30,TRBJ1-6
TGCAGTTCCAGAAGGACAGGGCTTAATGAAAAACTGTTTTTT,CSSRRTGLNEKLFF,few,TRBD1,TRBV20-1,TRBJ1-4
TGTGCCAGCACCTCGGGGCCAGGGTCGCCTGAAGCTTTCTTT,CASTSGPGSPEAFF,many,.,TRBV6-1,TRBJ1-1
TGTGCCAGCAGCTTAGTCAGGGGTGACGAGCAGTACTTC,CASSLVRGDEQYF,many,.,TRBV7-9,TRBJ2-7
TGTGCCAGTAGTAGACCGGGTATCACAGATACGCAGTATTTT,CASSRPGITDTQYF,many,.,TRBV19,TRBJ2-3
TGTGCCAGCAGTGAGGTCCCGGACAGCCATGGCTACACCTTC,CASSEVPDSHGYTF,many,.,TRBV2,TRBJ1-2
TGTGCCAGCAGTGAGGCGGGGTACACTGAAGCTTTCTTT,CASSEAGYTEAFF,many,.,TRBV2,TRBJ1-1
TGTGCCAGCAGCCAAGGGGAGACCACTGAAGCTTTCTTT,CASSQGETTEAFF,many,.,TRBV3-1,TRBJ1-1
TGTGCCAGCAGCTCGTACCGGGACTACGGTTTATACGAGCAGTACTTC,CASSSYRDYGLYEQYF,many,TRBD2,TRBV11-2,TRBJ2-7
TGTGCCAGCGCGATTAGCGGGGCGAACACCGGGGAGCTGTTTTTT,CASAISGANTGELFF,many,TRBD2,TRBV11-1,TRBJ2-2
TGTGCCAGCTCACGGCGAGGGACACAAGACACAGATACGCAGTATTTT,CASSRRGTQDTDTQYF,many,.,TRBV18,TRBJ2-3
TGTGCCAGCAGCCCTCCCGACAGTGTGACTAATGAAAAACTGTTTTTT,CASSPPDSVTNEKLFF,few,.,TRBV5-8,TRBJ1-4
TGTGCCAGCAGCGTAGAGGGAGGGGGCGCGAGGAACGAGCAGTACTTC,CASSVEGGGARNEQYF,many,.,TRBV9,TRBJ2-7
TGTGCCAGCAGTGGTGTCAACCCGAGACAAGAGACCCAGTACTTC,CASSGVNPRQETQYF,many,.,TRBV12-3/TRBV12-4,TRBJ2-5
TGCAGTGCTAGTTCGTGGGAGCAGGAAGAGACCCAGTACTTC,CSASSWEQEETQYF,few,.,TRBV20-1,TRBJ2-5
TGTGCCAGCAGCCATTTGGGCGGCTCTCTCACCGGGGAGCTGTTTTTT,CASSHLGGSLTGELFF,many,.,TRBV3-1,TRBJ2-2
TGTGCCAGCACCATAGGGCAAAACATTCAGTACTTC,CASTIGQNIQYF,few,.,TRBV5-8,TRBJ2-4
TGTGCCAGCAGCTTTGGCAACACGGGGCAAGCCAAAAACATTCAGTACTTC,CASSFGNTGQAKNIQYF,.,.,TRBV5-4,TRBJ2-4
TGCGCCAGCAGCTTGACTAGCGGCTACGACAATGAGCAGTTCTTC,CASSLTSGYDNEQFF,many,TRBD2,TRBV5-1,TRBJ2-1
TGTGCCAGCAGTTTATGGGCCAGTACTAACTATGGCTACACCTTC,CASSLWASTNYGYTF,many,.,TRBV12-3/TRBV12-4,TRBJ1-2
TGTGCCTGGAGTTCTAGCGGTTTAGCCAAAAACATTCAGTACTTC,CAWSSSGLAKNIQYF,.,TRBD2,TRBV30,TRBJ2-4
TGTGCCAGCAGTTTCGGACTAGCGAGTGATACGCAGTATTTT,CASSFGLASDTQYF,few,TRBD2,TRBV7-9,TRBJ2-3
TGTGCCAGTAGTATCGGCGGGAGTTGGCAGGATACGCAGTATTTT,CASSIGGSWQDTQYF,many,TRBD2,TRBV19,TRBJ2-3
TGCGCCAGCAGCCGTGATACAGGGAAGAACACTGAAGCTTTCTTT,CASSRDTGKNTEAFF,.,.,TRBV4-1,TRBJ1-1
TGTGCCAGCAGCAGACTAGCGCCCGCCCCTAGCACAGATACGCAGTATTTT,CASSRLAPAPSTDTQYF,.,TRBD2,TRBV12-3/TRBV12-4,TRBJ2-3
TGTGCCAGCTCTCCTAGCGGATCTATCGATGGCTACACCTTC,CASSPSGSIDGYTF,.,.,TRBV18,TRBJ1-2
TGCGCCAGCAGTGGACGGGACACTGAAGCTTTCTTT,CASSGRDTEAFF,.,.,TRBV4-1,TRBJ1-1
TGTGCCAGCAGTGAAACCGGGGGGAGGTTGGAAAAACTGTTTTTT,CASSETGGRLEKLFF,many,.,TRBV2,TRBJ1-4
TGTGCCACCAGTGATCTTCAGGCTAGCGGTAACTCCTACAATGAGCAGTTCTTC,CATSDLQASGNSYNEQFF,.,TRBD2,TRBV24-1,TRBJ2-1
TGCAGTGCTAGAGGATTTGGTTCGGATAGGCAAGAGACCCAGTACTTC,CSARGFGSDRQETQYF,many,.,TRBV20-1,TRBJ2-5